This T cell receptor (beta chain) was documented in a study of T cell responses to AZD1222 COVID-19 vaccine. Germline CDR1 and CDR2: SNHLY and FYNNEI. The CDR3 consists of 17 residues. Trimming cost V 7 bases and J 2 bases, with 24 bases left between them. Measured with immunoSEQ multiplex PCR; TCRdb has only the in-frame clones, and not every one. This sample yields 100,000 to 120,000 clones, of which 70% to 90% are seen a single time; approximately 3.5% belongs to the top ten. The clonotype was recovered from an adult in good health. This chain uses TRBV2 with TRBJ2-7, with D perhaps being TRBD1 or TRBD2 (5 bases each). The source material was peripheral blood, sampled on day 0 of AZD1222 vaccination. The CDR3 nucleotides are TGTGCCAGCATCAACCGGGACCCTTCATCCCTTCCCTACGAGCAGTACTTC. Amino acid sequence: CASINRDPSSLPYEQYF.